The rows below give T cell receptor beta chains drawn from one sample of a study of patients and donors after allogeneic stem cell transplantation. TCRdb recomputed calls from the RT-PCR reads with MiXCR, one row per CDR3 protein. The sample yields just over 55,000 distinct CDR3 sequences, roughly 14% seen once. Sequenced material: blood, either unsorted or a sorted T cell fraction (not recorded which). The receptors originated from a human donor who was either an allogeneic HSCT recipient or a stem cell or donor lymphocyte infusion donor (not recorded which). It is not recorded whose cells these are; they may come from a transplant donor. Both conserved end residues are part of each CDR3. The D gene is left open where the match is weak. Not every row has a clone size; where given, it reads once, few, many or a size class.

>21|.|TRBV20-1|TRBJ1-2|.
TGCAGTGCTAGAGAAATCGGAATTTACGCCGGAGACAGGCCGCCATTCTATGGCTACACCTTC
CSAREIGIYAGDRPPFYGYTF
>13|TRBD1|TRBV10-3|TRBJ2-3|.
TGTGCCATCCGGACAGGAAGCACAGATACGCAGTATTTT
CAIRTGSTDTQYF
>15|.|TRBV5-1|TRBJ1-1|.
TGCGCCAGCAGCTCCGAGCCGTATACACTCAAAGAAGCTTTCTTT
CASSSEPYTLKEAFF
>16|TRBD2|TRBV11-2|TRBJ2-1|.
TGTGCCAGCAGCCTGGGACTAGCGGGAGGAGAGAATGAGCAGTTCTTC
CASSLGLAGGENEQFF
>16|.|TRBV25-1|TRBJ2-3|.
TGTGCCAGCAGTGAAATATCGCTAGCGAGCACAGATACGCAGTATTTT
CASSEISLASTDTQYF
>16|TRBD2|TRBV9|TRBJ2-3|.
TGTGCCAGCAGCCTCGGACTAGCGGACATAACAGATACGCAGTATTTT
CASSLGLADITDTQYF
>15|.|TRBV2|TRBJ2-2|few
TGTGCCAGCAGCTCCCGGGTTCCGAACACCGGGGAGCTGTTTTTT
CASSSRVPNTGELFF
>15|TRBD2|TRBV24-1|TRBJ2-1|.
TGTGCCACCAGTGACCCCCGGGGGGGCGACAATGAGCAGTTCTTC
CATSDPRGGDNEQFF
>14|.|TRBV18|TRBJ2-7|.
TGTGCCAGCTCACGGGGGGACCTCTCCTACGAGCAGTACTTC
CASSRGDLSYEQYF
>15|TRBD2|TRBV27|TRBJ2-7|.
TGTGCCAGCAGCGGGACTAGCGGGAGTACGCTCGAGCAGTACTTC
CASSGTSGSTLEQYF
>16|.|TRBV12-3/TRBV12-4|TRBJ1-4|many
TGTGCCAGCAGTTCCGACCGCCGGGCTACGGATGAAAAACTGTTTTTT
CASSSDRRATDEKLFF
>15|.|TRBV27|TRBJ2-7|many
TGTGCCAGCAGTTTAACGGGGGGCCTTTCTTACGAGCAGTACTTC
CASSLTGGLSYEQYF
>18|.|TRBV4-2|TRBJ2-1|few
TGTGCCAGCAGCCAAGCGGACTCAGGGGTAAGCTCCTACAATGAGCAGTTCTTC
CASSQADSGVSSYNEQFF
>13|.|TRBV27|TRBJ2-7|.
TGTGCCAGCAGTTCGGGGGGCTCTTTCGAGCAGTACTTC
CASSSGGSFEQYF
>13|.|TRBV30|TRBJ1-2|medium-sized
TGTGCCTGGAGTCGGAACAGCTTATATGGCTACACCTTC
CAWSRNSLYGYTF
>16|TRBD1|TRBV18|TRBJ2-2|few
TGTGCCAGCTCACCGACCCGGGACAGGGGTCACGGGGAGCTGTTTTTT
CASSPTRDRGHGELFF
>16|TRBD1|TRBV20-1|TRBJ1-2|few
TGCAGTGCTTCCCGGGACAGCTCCTTGTCTAACTATGGCTACACCTTC
CSASRDSSLSNYGYTF
>16|TRBD2|TRBV9|TRBJ2-1|many
TGTGCCAGCAGCGTAGGCTTCGCCGGGAGGGTTAATGAGCAGTTCTTC
CASSVGFAGRVNEQFF
>13|.|TRBV12-3/TRBV12-4|TRBJ1-3|many
TGTGCCACCGGCGTCGGTACTGGAAACACCATATATTTT
CATGVGTGNTIYF
>16|TRBD2|TRBV7-8|TRBJ2-1|few
TGTGCCAGCAGCCTCTCAGGTGGCCTAGCGGGCAATGAGCAGTTCTTC
CASSLSGGLAGNEQFF
>18|TRBD2|TRBV3-1|TRBJ2-1|.
TGTGCCAGCAGCCAGGCCTCGTTAAAGCGGGGTACTGGGAATGAGCAGTTCTTC
CASSQASLKRGTGNEQFF
>17|TRBD2|TRBV7-2|TRBJ2-1|.
TGTGCCAGCAGCGGGGAAGTTACTAGCGGGAGCTACAATGAGCAGTTCTTC
CASSGEVTSGSYNEQFF
>13|.|TRBV30|TRBJ1-2|few
TGTGCCTGGACAAGGACAGAAACCTATGGCTACACCTTC
CAWTRTETYGYTF
>14|.|TRBV20-1|TRBJ2-1|.
TGCAGTGCTAGAGATGGTTACCTTGGGAATGAGCAGTTCTTC
CSARDGYLGNEQFF
>17|.|TRBV27|TRBJ2-7|many
TGTGCCAGCAGTCCCCAGGGGGGGGTATCAGCTTCCTACGAGCAGTACTTC
CASSPQGGVSASYEQYF
>12|.|TRBV7-9|TRBJ2-1|.
TGTGCCAGCAGCTACGGCGGGGCTGAGCAGTTCTTC
CASSYGGAEQFF
>13|.|TRBV5-1|TRBJ2-7|.
TGCGCCAGTCAGTTGGGGGCCGCTTACGAGCAGTACTTC
CASQLGAAYEQYF
>15|TRBD2|TRBV5-1|TRBJ2-7|few
TGCGCCAGCACGTCTAAGCGGGAGGGCCCCCACGAGCAGTACTTC
CASTSKREGPHEQYF
>13|.|TRBV18|TRBJ2-1|.
TGTGCCAGCTCACCACCTAGTCCCAATGAGCAGTTCTTC
CASSPPSPNEQFF
>20|TRBD2|TRBV16|TRBJ2-5|.
TGTGCCAGCAGCCGATCCATGGGACTAGCGGGAGGGTCCCCACAAGAGACCCAGTACTTC
CASSRSMGLAGGSPQETQYF
>15|TRBD2|TRBV5-1|TRBJ2-7|many
TGCGCCAGCATGCCGAGCGGGAACGAGATCTACGAGCAGTACTTC
CASMPSGNEIYEQYF
>16|.|TRBV5-1|TRBJ2-3|few
TGCGCCAGCAGCTTGGGGAGTACGGGAAGCACAGATACGCAGTATTTT
CASSLGSTGSTDTQYF
>15|TRBD2|TRBV5-1|TRBJ2-1|many
TGCGCCAGCAGCTCAGAGCGGGAGGCCCACAATGAGCAGTTCTTC
CASSSEREAHNEQFF